This T cell receptor (beta chain) emerged from a study of shared clonotypes between healthy human individuals. Method: immunoSEQ multiplex PCR; TCRdb's copy keeps in-frame clones and lacks some. The data contain roughly 2 million clones, under 97% of them singletons. As to this clone: Its antigen is unidentified.

General study points: Having only a few donors restricted how much genetic and exposure-history diversity was captured.

This CDR3 is built from 13 residues. V was shortened by 7 bases and J by 8 bases, with 14 bases between the two germline ends. Germline-derived CDR1 and CDR2 are MDHEN and SYDVKM. Sequenced sample: naive CD4+ T cells sorted from blood. Noted subset: CD45RA+ positively selected. The sequence derives from a man younger than 35 in good health. The chain couples TRBV28 to TRBJ1-4; no clear D gene. The CDR3 loop reads CASNPGAGEKLFF. The CDR3 region has the DNA TGTGCCAGCAACCCGGGAGCTGGGGAAAAACTGTTTTTT.